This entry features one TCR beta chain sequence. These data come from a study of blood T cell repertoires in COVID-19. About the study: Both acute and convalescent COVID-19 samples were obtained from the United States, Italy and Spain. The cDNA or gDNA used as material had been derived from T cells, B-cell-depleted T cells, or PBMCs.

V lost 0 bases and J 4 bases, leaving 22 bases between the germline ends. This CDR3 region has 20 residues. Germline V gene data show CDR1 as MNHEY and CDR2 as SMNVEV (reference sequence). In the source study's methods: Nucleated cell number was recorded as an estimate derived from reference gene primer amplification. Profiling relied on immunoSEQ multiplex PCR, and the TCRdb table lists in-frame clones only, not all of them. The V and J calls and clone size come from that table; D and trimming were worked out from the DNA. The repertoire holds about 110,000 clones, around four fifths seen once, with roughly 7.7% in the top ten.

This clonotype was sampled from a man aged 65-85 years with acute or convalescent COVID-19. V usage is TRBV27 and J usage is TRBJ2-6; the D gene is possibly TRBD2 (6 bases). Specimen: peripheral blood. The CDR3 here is CASSLSGTFTLSLGANVLTF. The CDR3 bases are TGTGCCAGCAGTTTATCAGGGACTTTCACCCTCTCCCTCGGGGCCAACGTCCTGACTTTC.